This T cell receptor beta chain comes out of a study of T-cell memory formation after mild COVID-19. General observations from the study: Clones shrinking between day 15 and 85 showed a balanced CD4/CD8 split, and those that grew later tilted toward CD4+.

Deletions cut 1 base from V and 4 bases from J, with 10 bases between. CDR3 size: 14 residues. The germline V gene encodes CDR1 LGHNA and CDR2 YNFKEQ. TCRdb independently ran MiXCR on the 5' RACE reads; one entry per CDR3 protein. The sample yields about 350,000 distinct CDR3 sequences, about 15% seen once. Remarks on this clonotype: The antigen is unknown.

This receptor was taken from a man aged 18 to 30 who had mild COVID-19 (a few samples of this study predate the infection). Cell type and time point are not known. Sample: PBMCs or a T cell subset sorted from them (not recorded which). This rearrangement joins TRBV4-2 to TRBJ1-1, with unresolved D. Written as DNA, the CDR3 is TGTGCCAGCAGCCAAGTCGGAAGCGTCACTGAAGCTTTCTTT. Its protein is CASSQVGSVTEAFF.